The 8 T cell receptor beta chains below were found in one sample sequenced in a study of T cells in Graves' hyperthyroidism and ophthalmopathy. TCR beta CDR3 sequences were amplified from RNA transcripts. The HTBI primer set served for first-round RT-PCR of the TCR CDR3. Via MiXCR, TCRdb re-called the multiplex PCR reads, giving one row per CDR3 protein. This sample yields around 520,000 distinct CDR3 sequences, of which roughly 25% are seen a single time; about 10% belongs to the top ten. The specimen sequenced was blood. The receptors shown here come from a woman aged 25-40 years with Graves' ophthalmopathy.

This clonotype turned up a few times. The J gene is TRBJ1-3, the V gene TRBV18; the D gene is possibly TRBD1 (5 bases). V lost 0 bases to trimming and J lost 2 bases, with 8 bases between them. Germline V gene lookup returns CDR1 KGHSH and CDR2 LQKENI. The CDR3 has 15 residues. The CDR3 is CASSPPWGAGNTIYF. The CDR3 bases are TGTGCCAGCTCACCACCATGGGGGGCTGGAAACACCATATATTTT.

Comments on this clonotype: Because it lacks the conserved phenylalanine or tryptophan at the end, this CDR3 is likely a read error. This chain uses TRBV20-1 with TRBJ1-5; D is possibly TRBD1 (6 bases). Germline V gene lookup returns CDR1 DFQATT and CDR2 SNEGSKA (reference sequence). The V end was cut by 6 bases, the J end by 2 bases, with 8 bases between. This CDR3 has 12 residues. CDR3 bases: TGCAGTGCCAGGGGCGGCAATCAGCCCCAGCATGTT. It encodes CSARGGNQPQHV.

J is TRBJ1-5 and V is TRBV20-1, with 8 bases that match TRBD1. The germline V gene has CDR1 DFQATT and CDR2 SNEGSKA (reference sequence). The V gene end was trimmed by 6 bases and the J gene end by 7 bases; junction bases not matched to a gene: 14. The CDR3 is 15 residues long. DNA of the CDR3: TGCAGTGCCATGGCCGGGACAGGAGTATTGCAGCCCCAGCATTTT. Translation gives CSAMAGTGVLQPQHF.

This chain joins TRBV6-1 and TRBJ1-1, with D uncertain. This CDR3 is 14 amino acids long. The germline CDR1 and CDR2 sequences are MNHNS and SASEGT. Deletions cut 5 bases from V and 3 bases from J, with 13 bases between. CDR3 bases: TGTGCCAGCAGTCGCGGAGCGGGGTACACTGAAGCTTTCTTT. It encodes CASSRGAGYTEAFF.

This clonotype was detected many times. This chain connects TRBV7-9 to TRBJ1-1; the D is unclear. Trimming stripped 1 base from V and 3 bases from J, with 6 bases between. CDR3 length: 13 amino acids. The germline CDR1 and CDR2 sequences are SEHNR and FQNEAQ (reference sequence). CDR3 in amino acids: CASSLGWDTEAFF. The CDR3 DNA follows: TGTGCCAGCAGCTTAGGGTGGGACACTGAAGCTTTCTTT.

Of note for this clonotype: The CDR3 ends on some other residue instead of the conserved phenylalanine or tryptophan, so this is likely a read error. The DNA is omitted, as the CDR3 cannot be located on it reliably, and the CDR3 follows TCRdb's listing. The chain combines TRBV29-1 with TRBJ1-1; the table's D call of TRBD1 was not tested on the DNA. Per the germline V gene, CDR1 is SQVTM and CDR2 is ANQGSEA. Including both end residues, the CDR3 is 13 amino acids long. CDR3 sequence: CSDAGVWNTEACL.

Of note for this clonotype: Just one base apart from a much larger clone, this may be a read error. This chain links TRBV7-9 with TRBJ1-2, with TRBD1 identical over 7 bases. Germline assignment: CDR1 SEHNR and CDR2 FQNEAQ (reference sequence). This CDR3 spans 15 amino acids. For the CDR3, the DNA is TGTGCCAGCATCTTAGGAACAGGGACAGCCTATGGCTACACCTTC. Translated, it gives CASILGTGTAYGYTF.

This clonotype was seen a few times. The rearrangement joins TRBV7-3 to TRBJ2-5; 9 bases fit TRBD2. The ends lost 5 bases at V and 1 base at J; junction bases unmatched: 5. CDR3 length equals 15 residues. Germline CDR1 reads SGHTA; CDR2 reads FQGTGA. CDR3 loop: CASSISGGPQETQYF. The CDR3 coding sequence is TGTGCCAGCAGCATTAGCGGGGGCCCCCAAGAGACCCAGTACTTC.